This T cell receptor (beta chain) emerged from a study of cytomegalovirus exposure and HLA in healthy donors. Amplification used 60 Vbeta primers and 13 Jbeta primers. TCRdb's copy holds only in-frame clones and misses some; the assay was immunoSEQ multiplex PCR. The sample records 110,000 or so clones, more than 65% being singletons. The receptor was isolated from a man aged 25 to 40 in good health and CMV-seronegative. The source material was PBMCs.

CDR3 in amino acids: CTSSQVLGGGRRYNEQFF. In DNA form, the CDR3 reads TGCACCAGCAGCCAAGTCCTTGGGGGCGGGAGACGATACAATGAGCAGTTCTTC. This chain uses TRBV1 with TRBJ2-1; TRBD2 reflects the table's D call only, with no check against the DNA. TRBV1 is noted as a pseudogene. The CDR3 sequence is 18 residues long.